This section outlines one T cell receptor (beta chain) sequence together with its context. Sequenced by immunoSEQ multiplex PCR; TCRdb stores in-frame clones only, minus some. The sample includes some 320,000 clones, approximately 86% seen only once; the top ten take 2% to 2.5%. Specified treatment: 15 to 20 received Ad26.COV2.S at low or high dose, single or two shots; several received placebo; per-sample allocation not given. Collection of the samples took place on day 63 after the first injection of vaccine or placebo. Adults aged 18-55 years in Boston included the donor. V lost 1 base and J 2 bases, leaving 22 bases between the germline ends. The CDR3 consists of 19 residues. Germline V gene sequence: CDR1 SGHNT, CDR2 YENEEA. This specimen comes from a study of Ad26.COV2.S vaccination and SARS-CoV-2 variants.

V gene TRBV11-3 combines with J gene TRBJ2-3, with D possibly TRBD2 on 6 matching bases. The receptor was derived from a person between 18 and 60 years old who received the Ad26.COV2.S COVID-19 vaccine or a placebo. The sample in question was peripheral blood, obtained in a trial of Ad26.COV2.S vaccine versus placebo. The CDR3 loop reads CASSLGQMWGDPFTDTQYF. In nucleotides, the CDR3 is TGTGCCAGCAGCTTAGGGCAGATGTGGGGGGACCCTTTCACAGATACGCAGTATTTT.